This T cell receptor beta chain was recorded in a study of blood T cell repertoires in COVID-19. Across the whole study: Researchers got acute and convalescent COVID-19 samples from the United States, Italy and Spain. T cells, B-cell-depleted T cells, or PBMCs supplied cDNA or gDNA.

Source study methods: Nucleated cell number was recorded as an estimate derived from reference gene primer amplification. Only in-frame clones appear in the TCRdb table, and some are missing; sequencing was by immunoSEQ multiplex PCR. V and J calls and clone size are copied from that table; D and trimming were computed from the DNA. The sample has about 160,000 clones, over 60% seen once. Per the germline V gene, CDR1 is SEHNR and CDR2 is FQNEAQ (reference sequence). The CDR3 has 13 residues. J gave up 7 bases and V 7 bases, and 5 bases lay outside the gene matches. Sample: peripheral blood. V and J are TRBV7-9 and TRBJ2-2; 8 nucleotides agree with TRBD1. The sequence was obtained from a man aged 55-75 years with acute or convalescent COVID-19. The CDR3 loop is CASISTGGGELFF. The CDR3, as DNA: TGTGCCAGCATCTCCACAGGGGGCGGGGAGCTGTTTTTT.